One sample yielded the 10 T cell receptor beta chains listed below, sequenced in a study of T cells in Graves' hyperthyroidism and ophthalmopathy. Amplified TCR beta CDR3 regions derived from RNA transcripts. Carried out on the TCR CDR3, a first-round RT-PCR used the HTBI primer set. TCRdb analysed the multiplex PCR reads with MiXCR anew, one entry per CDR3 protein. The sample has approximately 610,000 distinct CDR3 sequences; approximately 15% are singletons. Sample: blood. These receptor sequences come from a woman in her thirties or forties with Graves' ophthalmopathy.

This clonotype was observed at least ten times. The CDR3 nucleotides are TGTGCCAGCACAGACGGCGGGGGGGGCAAAAACATTCAGTACTTC. Translating gives CASTDGGGGKNIQYF. The chain is built from TRBV28 and TRBJ2-4; TRBD2 aligns across 9 bases. J was trimmed by 3 bases and V by 7 bases; bases with no gene match: 7. Germline CDR1 MDHEN, CDR2 SYDVKM. The CDR3 contains 15 residues.

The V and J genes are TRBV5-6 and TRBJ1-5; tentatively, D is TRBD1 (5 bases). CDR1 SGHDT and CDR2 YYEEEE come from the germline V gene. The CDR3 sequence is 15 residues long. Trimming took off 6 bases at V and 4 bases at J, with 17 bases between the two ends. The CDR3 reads CASNLFDGQNQPQHF. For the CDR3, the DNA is TGTGCCAGCAACCTGTTTGACGGACAAAATCAGCCCCAGCATTTT.

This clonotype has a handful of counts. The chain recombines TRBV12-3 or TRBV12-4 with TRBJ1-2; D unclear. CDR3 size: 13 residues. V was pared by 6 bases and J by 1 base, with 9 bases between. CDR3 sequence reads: CASRPRNNYGYTF. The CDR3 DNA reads TGTGCCAGCAGGCCAAGGAATAACTATGGCTACACCTTC.

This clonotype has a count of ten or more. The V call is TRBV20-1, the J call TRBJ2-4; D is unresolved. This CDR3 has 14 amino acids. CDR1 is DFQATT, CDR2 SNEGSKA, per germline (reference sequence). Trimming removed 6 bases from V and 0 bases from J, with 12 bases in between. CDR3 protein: CSAPASAAKNIQYF. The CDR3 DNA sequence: TGCAGTGCCCCAGCGTCAGCAGCCAAAAACATTCAGTACTTC.

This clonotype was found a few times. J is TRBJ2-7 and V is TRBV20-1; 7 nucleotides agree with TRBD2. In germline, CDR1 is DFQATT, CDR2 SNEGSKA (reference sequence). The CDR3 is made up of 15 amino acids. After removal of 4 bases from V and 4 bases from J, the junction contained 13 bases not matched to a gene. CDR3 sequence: CSAMLTGLPPYEQYF. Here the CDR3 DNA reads TGCAGTGCTATGCTCACGGGACTACCCCCTTACGAGCAGTACTTC.

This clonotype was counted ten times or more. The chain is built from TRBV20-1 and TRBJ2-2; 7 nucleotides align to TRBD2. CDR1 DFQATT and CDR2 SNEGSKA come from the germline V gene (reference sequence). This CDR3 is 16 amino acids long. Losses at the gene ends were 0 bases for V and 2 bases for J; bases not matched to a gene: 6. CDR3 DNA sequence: TGCAGTGCTAGAGATGGTAGCGGGCCTAACACCGGGGAGCTGTTTTTT. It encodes CSARDGSGPNTGELFF.

The CDR3 bases are TGTGCCAGCAGTTCCTACAGGCTTAGAAACGAGCAGTACTTC. It codes for CASSSYRLRNEQYF. J is TRBJ2-7 and V is TRBV28, with D perhaps TRBD1 (5 bases). Germline CDR1 and CDR2: MDHEN and SYDVKM. Trimming removed 4 bases at V and 5 bases at J, with 15 bases between. The CDR3 contains 14 residues.

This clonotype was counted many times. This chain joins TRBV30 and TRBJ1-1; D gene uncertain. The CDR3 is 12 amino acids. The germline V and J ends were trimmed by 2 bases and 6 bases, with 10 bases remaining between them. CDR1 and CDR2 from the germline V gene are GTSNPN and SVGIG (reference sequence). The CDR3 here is CAWSLEDPEAFF. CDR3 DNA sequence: TGTGCCTGGAGTCTTGAGGACCCTGAAGCTTTCTTT.

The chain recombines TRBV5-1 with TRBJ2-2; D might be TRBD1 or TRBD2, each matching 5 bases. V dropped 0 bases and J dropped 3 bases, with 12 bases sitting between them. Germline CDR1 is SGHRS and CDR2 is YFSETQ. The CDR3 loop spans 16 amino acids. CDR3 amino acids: CASSLAAGTDTGELFF. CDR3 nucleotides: TGCGCCAGCAGCTTGGCTGCAGGGACGGACACCGGGGAGCTGTTTTTT. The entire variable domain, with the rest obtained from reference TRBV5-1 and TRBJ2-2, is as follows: KAGVTQTPRYLIKTRGQQVTLSCSPISGHRSVSWYQQTPGQGLQFLFEYFSETQRNKGNFPGRFSGRQFSNSRSEMNVSTLELGDSALYLCASSLAAGTDTGELFFGEGSRLTVL.

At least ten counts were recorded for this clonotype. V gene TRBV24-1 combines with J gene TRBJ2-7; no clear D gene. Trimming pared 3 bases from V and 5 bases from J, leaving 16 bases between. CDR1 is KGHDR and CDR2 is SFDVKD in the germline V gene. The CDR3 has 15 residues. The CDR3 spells CATSDPTNRADEQYF. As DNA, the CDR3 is TGTGCCACCAGTGATCCCACAAACCGTGCCGACGAGCAGTACTTC.